This T cell receptor (beta chain) was obtained from a study of cytomegalovirus exposure and HLA in healthy donors (dated by TCRdb to 2016 to 2017). About the study as a whole: According to an earlier analysis of several hundred of the donors, 150 million to 200 million T cells yielded over 100 million unique TCR beta sequences and around 280 Gb of sequence data. Approximately 310 gigabases of sequencing data and 70 million to 100 million unique TCR sequences were included in an early release covering several hundred HLA-typed donors. The genetic ancestry cluster associated with self-reported Caucasian donors included around 76% of the roughly 400 genotyped donors. The aim of the study was to test whether cataloging public T cell receptors could identify signatures of past pathogen exposure. Using immunosequencing, the study profiled T cell repertoires from approximately 700 subjects and related those repertoires to cytomegalovirus serostatus. A separate validation cohort of more than 100 different subjects was used in addition to the roughly 620-subject first cohort. High-throughput TCR immunosequencing, statistical association of individual TCRs with disease status, and machine learning were combined to predict cytomegalovirus infection status. In a later analysis, previously published TCR beta repertoires from hundreds of donors were re-analyzed and high-resolution HLA genotyping was added so that TCR occurrence patterns could be studied. Rather than using new phenotypic data, the later analysis identified candidate immune exposures from TCR beta sequences and from how often those sequences occurred across donors. To decide whether each TCR beta V gene segment behaved as functional or pseudogenic, an earlier analysis of fewer than 750 of the donors relied on high-throughput TCR beta sequencing. Donor age, sex, ethnicity and CMV serostatus were collected together with the repertoire data. A later genetic analysis took genome-wide SNP genotypes for about 65% of the 666 donors and used that subset as a discovery cohort. Every discovery cohort repertoire had been produced on one sequencing platform. Both class I and class II loci were covered by HLA typing, at four-digit resolution. The number of donors typed differed by locus, with about 629-640 for A, B, C, DRB1 and DQB1, roughly 550 for DQA1, 600 to 610 for DPA1, and about 450 for DPB1. Five DR-DQ haplotypes were handled as single units for association and clustering, since linkage in the cohort was strong. Across about 370 genotyped donors of the cohort, an average of approximately 220,000 unique TCR beta nucleotide sequences per donor were sequenced, and 15% to 20% of those sequences were non-productive. Paper-wide results and their limitations: A later analysis reported that several top co-occurrence clusters appeared linked to parvovirus B19, influenza, CMV and Epstein-Barr virus. In vitro tests confirmed that a few of the cytomegalovirus-associated TCR beta chains recognize cytomegalovirus antigens. The authors suggested that the approach could potentially be generalized to other disease states and immunological phenotypes. When HLA alleles, especially DR and DQ, strongly co-occurred, TCR associations were difficult to assign to individual alleles. A cluster of highly shared sequence variants was judged likely to be a technical artifact of the sequencing pipeline. The 87-base-pair reads could not distinguish some IMGT-functional V segments, including TRBV6-2 and TRBV6-3, so those segments were excluded. Specific HLA alleles were associated with about 17,000 TCR beta sequences at a false discovery rate of 0.05 in a later analysis. According to a later genetic analysis, donors in an Asian-associated ancestry cluster had fewer N-insertions in productive TCRs than the approximately 650-donor mean. Because HLA typing was missing for some donors at each locus, association tests included only the typed subset. The presence/absence analyses assumed that sequencing depth was roughly uniform across donors, and that assumption may not be true. A further reported finding was that TCR beta sequences accurately predicted the HLA-A and HLA-B alleles for most subjects in the first cohort. In a later analysis, most CMV-associated TCR beta chains were found to appear HLA-restricted, with HLA associations seemingly driven largely by CMV exposure. V-gene and J-gene trimming of TCR beta chains was associated with a missense DCLRE1C variant in a later genetic analysis, and the association was replicated in an independent cohort. A later analysis found that TCR association rates varied across HLA loci, with DRB1 alleles showing the most associated TCRs and HLA-C alleles the fewest. Correlated functional status among segregating V segments might reflect linkage disequilibrium, but an unknown experimental factor could not be ruled out. The study gave a list of around 170 TCR beta chains associated with cytomegalovirus. In a later analysis, HLA-associated TCR beta chains showed more clonal expansion and lower generation probabilities than non-associated chains that were equally common. In both the original and validation cohorts, the classifier was reported to diagnose cytomegalovirus status with high specificity and sensitivity. Broadly in line with IMGT annotations, most TCR beta V segments showed up in productive rearrangements about 87% or about 30% of the time in an earlier analysis of around 550 of the donors. Over 15 rarely observed V segments, including chromosome 9 orphons, were excluded from the earlier analysis of approximately 600 of the donors because counts were too low. While some public TCRs were present in many individuals, most TCR sequences turned up only very rarely across donors. Only TCR beta chains were sequenced in this cohort, and the absence of alpha or paired-chain data limited detectable features. Immune exposure information for the cohort was limited to CMV serostatus.

The library was built by means of the immunoSEQ multiplex PCR assay. For the multiplex PCR, a mixture combining 60 forward primers for TCR Vbeta segments and 13 reverse primers for TCR Jbeta segments was used. A multiplex PCR assay on genomic DNA amplified the CDR3 region of rearranged TCR beta genes. Amplified TCR beta libraries were sequenced as 87-base-pair reads on the Illumina HiSeq System. Per the original workflow: Across the 500 to 750 repertoires, a later analysis counted approximately 75 million unique TCR beta chains, 9 million to 14 million of which were shared by at least two donors. To remove PCR and sequencing errors, raw reads were error-corrected and collapsed into unique sequences using a nearest-neighbor algorithm that merged closely related sequences. Alignment of CDR3 sequences to IMGT reference sequences was used to assign V, D and J gene segments. For a sequence to be retained, at least a six-nucleotide match to both a V gene segment and a J gene segment was required. Rearrangements were called productive when the CDR3 lacked stop codons and stayed in frame with V and J; all others were non-productive. Following IMGT convention, CDR3 was defined as the stretch from the second conserved V-encoded cysteine to the conserved J-encoded phenylalanine. Sequences without an unambiguous match to a single V gene segment were excluded from the earlier analysis of 587 of the donors. In an earlier analysis of about 590 of the donors, a V segment was called functional when productive rearrangements were above 56.7%, and segregating when the standard deviation between donors exceeded 5%. A statistical classification framework was built for diagnosing cytomegalovirus status from the catalog of TCR beta chain sequences. V and J gene assignment, in a later analysis, came from comparing TCR nucleotide sequences with IMGT/GENE-DB human TR gene sequences. Using the TCRdist pipeline, a later analysis assigned CDR3 sequences along with most-parsimonious VDJ recombination scenarios. A later analysis defined each TCR beta chain by its CDR3 amino acid sequence plus V-gene family, and excluded reads lacking a unique V-gene family. A later analysis removed 592 highly shared, low-generation-probability nucleotide sequences to deal with suspected cross-contamination and a sequencing artifact. For each public chain, a later analysis derived a clonal expansion index from normalized ranks of inferred template counts within each repertoire. In a later analysis, generation probabilities were computed with a VDJ recombination model fitted to out-of-frame rearrangements, and the resulting probabilities were checked against IGoR. In a later analysis, TCR-TCR, TCR-HLA and TCR-CMV co-occurrence was scored with hypergeometric tests, and a repertoire-size bias correction was applied to TCR pairs. A later analysis estimated false discovery rates by permuting HLA or CMV assignments 20 times. A later analysis grouped co-occurring TCRs with DBSCAN, adding TCRdist sequence similarity when clustering within HLA-allele-positive subsets. For co-occurrence clustering, repertoires with fewer than 30,000 or more than 120,000 public chains were excluded, along with roughly 5 repertoires with anomalous nucleotide sharing. The clones in this table, taken by TCRdb from immuneACCESS, are in-frame only. Not every clone is retained; where verified, under half of the shortfall comes from an unresolved V gene, and the cause of the rest is unknown. V and J calls plus clone size are reproduced from that table; the DNA served to infer D and trimming. The sample table contains approximately 96,000 clones; only one count was recorded for approximately 74% of them. Together, the top ten hold under 2% of the sample.

As for this clone: It lacks a known antigen. Per-base qualities were not stored, and no clone one base away is much larger.

The germline V gene gives CDR1 as SGHVS and CDR2 as FNYEAQ. V trim: 6 bases; J trim: 5 bases; unmatched bases: 7. Its CDR3 holds 15 amino acids, cysteine through phenylalanine. The sequence is cut down to CDR3 DNA, 45 bases in frame from base 1. The cohort consisted of 600 or so healthy bone marrow donors. Cohort members were all nominally healthy when sampled, although unrecorded immune exposures were likely present. The donor was CMV seronegative and belonged to the group of 350 to 400 seronegative cohort members. Each donor provided a peripheral blood sample, and peripheral blood mononuclear cells were used for TCR beta sequencing. The Qiagen DNeasy Blood Extraction Kit was used to extract genomic DNA from the blood cell samples.

The sequence was collected from a male donor in good health and CMV-seronegative. The V and J segments used are TRBV7-6 and TRBJ2-5; 12 junctional bases match TRBD1. Sample: PBMCs. The nucleotides read TGTGCCAGCAGTTCCGGGACAGGGGGCTTTGAGACCCAGTACTTC. Its protein is CASSSGTGGFETQYF.